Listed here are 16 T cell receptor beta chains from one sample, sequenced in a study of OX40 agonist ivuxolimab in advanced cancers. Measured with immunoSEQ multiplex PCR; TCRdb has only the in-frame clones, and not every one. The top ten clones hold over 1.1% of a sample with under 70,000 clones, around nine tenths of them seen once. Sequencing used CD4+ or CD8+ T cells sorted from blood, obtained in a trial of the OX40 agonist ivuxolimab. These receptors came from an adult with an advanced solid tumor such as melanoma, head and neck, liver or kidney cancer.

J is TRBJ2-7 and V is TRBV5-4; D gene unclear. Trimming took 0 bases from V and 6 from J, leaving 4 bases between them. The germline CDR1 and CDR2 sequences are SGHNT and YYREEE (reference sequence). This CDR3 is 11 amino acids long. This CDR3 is CASSLDVEQYF. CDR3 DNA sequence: TGTGCCAGCAGCTTGGATGTCGAGCAGTACTTC.

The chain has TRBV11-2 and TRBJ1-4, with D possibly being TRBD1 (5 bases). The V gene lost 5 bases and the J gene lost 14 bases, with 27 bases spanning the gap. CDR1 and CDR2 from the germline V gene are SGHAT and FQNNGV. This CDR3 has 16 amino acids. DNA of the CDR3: TGTGCCAGCAGCCCCCTTCAGGGTCAGGGAGTAAAAGGGCTGTTTTTT. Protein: CASSPLQGQGVKGLFF. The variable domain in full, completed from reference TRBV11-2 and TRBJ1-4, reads EAGVAQSPRYKIIEKRQSVAFWCNPISGHATLYWYQQILGQGPKLLIQFQNNGVVDDSQLPKDRFSAERLKGVDSTLKIQPAKLEDSAVYLCASSPLQGQGVKGLFFGSGTQLSVL.

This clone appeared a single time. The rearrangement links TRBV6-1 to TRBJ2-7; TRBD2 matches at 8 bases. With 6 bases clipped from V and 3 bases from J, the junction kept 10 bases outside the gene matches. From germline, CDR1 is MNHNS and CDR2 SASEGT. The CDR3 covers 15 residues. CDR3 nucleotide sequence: TGTGCCAGCAGGGACGGGGGGGCGACCCGCTACGAGCAGTACTTC. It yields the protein CASRDGGATRYEQYF.

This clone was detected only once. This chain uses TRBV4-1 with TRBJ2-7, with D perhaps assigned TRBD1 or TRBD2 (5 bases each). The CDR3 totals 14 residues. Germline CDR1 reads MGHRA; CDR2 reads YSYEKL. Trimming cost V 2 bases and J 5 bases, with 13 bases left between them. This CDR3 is CASSQWDGADEQYF. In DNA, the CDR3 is TGCGCCAGCAGCCAATGGGACGGGGCTGACGAGCAGTACTTC.

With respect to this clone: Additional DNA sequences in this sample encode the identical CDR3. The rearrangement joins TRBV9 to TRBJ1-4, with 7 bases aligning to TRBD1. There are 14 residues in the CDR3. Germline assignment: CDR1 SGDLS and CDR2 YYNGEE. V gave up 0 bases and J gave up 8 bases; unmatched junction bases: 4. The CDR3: CASSVGQGGEKLFF. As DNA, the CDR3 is TGTGCCAGCAGCGTAGGGCAGGGGGGGGAAAAACTGTTTTTT.

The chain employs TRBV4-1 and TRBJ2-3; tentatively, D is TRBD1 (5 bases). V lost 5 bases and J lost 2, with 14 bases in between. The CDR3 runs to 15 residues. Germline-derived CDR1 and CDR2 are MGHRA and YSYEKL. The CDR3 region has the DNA TGCGCCAGCAGCGAAGGTCCAGGGAACACAGATACGCAGTATTTT. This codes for CASSEGPGNTDTQYF.

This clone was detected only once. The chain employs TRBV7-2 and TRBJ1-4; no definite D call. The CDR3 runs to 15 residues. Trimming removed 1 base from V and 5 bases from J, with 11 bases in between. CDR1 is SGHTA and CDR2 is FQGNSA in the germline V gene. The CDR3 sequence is CASSLDRQLNEKLFF. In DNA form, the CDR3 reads TGTGCCAGCAGCTTAGATAGGCAGCTGAATGAAAAACTGTTTTTT.

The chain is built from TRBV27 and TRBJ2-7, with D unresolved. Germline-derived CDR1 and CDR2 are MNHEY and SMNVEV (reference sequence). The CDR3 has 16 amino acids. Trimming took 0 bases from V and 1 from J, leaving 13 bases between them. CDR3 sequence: CASSLSKSAGSYEQYF. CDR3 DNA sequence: TGTGCCAGCAGTTTATCGAAATCTGCAGGTTCCTACGAGCAGTACTTC.

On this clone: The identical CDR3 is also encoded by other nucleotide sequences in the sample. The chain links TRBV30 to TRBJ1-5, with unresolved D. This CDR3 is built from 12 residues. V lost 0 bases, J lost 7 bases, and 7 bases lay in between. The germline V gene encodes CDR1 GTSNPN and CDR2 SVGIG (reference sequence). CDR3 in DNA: TGTGCCTGGAGTGTACCAGGCCAGCCCCAGCATTTT. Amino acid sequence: CAWSVPGQPQHF.

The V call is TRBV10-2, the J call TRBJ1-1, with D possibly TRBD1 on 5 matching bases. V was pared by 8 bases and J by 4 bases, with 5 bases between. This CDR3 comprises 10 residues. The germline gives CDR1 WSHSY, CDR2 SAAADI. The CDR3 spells CASGGTEAFF. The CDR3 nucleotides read TGCGCCAGCGGGGGCACTGAAGCTTTCTTT.

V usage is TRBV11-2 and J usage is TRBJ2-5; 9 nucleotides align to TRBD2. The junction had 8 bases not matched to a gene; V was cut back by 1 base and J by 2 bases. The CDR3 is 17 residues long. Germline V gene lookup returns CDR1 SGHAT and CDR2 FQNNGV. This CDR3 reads CASSLGGLRGGQETQYF. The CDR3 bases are TGTGCCAGCAGCTTAGGTGGTTTGCGGGGGGGTCAAGAGACCCAGTACTTC.

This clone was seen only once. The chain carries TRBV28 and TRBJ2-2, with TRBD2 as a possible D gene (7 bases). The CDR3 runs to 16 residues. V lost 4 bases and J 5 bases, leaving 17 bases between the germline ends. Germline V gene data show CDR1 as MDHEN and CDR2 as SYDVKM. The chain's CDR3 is CASSSWRGQRTGELFF. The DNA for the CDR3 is TGTGCCAGCAGTTCCTGGCGGGGGCAACGGACCGGGGAGCTGTTTTTT.

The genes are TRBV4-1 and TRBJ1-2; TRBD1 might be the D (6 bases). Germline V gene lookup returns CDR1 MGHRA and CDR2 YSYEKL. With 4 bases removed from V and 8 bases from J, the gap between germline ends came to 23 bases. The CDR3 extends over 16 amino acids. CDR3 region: CASSRGTGALIGGYTF. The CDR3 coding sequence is TGCGCCAGCAGCCGTGGAACGGGGGCCTTGATTGGAGGCTACACCTTC.

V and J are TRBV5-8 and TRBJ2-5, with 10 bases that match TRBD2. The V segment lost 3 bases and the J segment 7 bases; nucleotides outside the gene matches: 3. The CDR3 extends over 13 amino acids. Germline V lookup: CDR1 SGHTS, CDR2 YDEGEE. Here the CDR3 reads CASSSIAGGTQYF. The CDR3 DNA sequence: TGTGCCAGCAGCTCTATAGCGGGGGGGACCCAGTACTTC.

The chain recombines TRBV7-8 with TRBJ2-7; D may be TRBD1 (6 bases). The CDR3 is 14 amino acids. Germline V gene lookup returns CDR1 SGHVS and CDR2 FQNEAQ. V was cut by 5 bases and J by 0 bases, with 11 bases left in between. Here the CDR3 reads CASSPRDNSYEQYF. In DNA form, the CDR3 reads TGTGCCAGCAGCCCACGGGACAACTCCTACGAGCAGTACTTC.

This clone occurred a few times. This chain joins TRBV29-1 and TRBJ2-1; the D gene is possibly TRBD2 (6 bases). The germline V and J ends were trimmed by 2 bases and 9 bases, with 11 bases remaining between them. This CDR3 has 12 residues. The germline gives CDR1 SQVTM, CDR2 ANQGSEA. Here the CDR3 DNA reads TGCAGCGTTGAAAGTCGGGGAGGTGAGCAGTTCTTC. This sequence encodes CSVESRGGEQFF.